Listed here are 15 T cell receptor beta chains from one sample, sequenced in a study of metastatic and nonmetastatic thyroid tumors. TCRdb re-called clones from the PCR reads using MiXCR. Among 35,000 to 45,000 clones, roughly an eighth were seen once, and the ten largest hold roughly 9%. Every patient underwent thyroid surgery untreated. The sequencing input was blood. These receptor sequences come from a male donor with papillary thyroid cancer or a benign thyroid nodule (not recorded which). Some clones in this sample may be carry-over from other donors' samples.

A word on this clone: A much larger clonotype is one base distant, so this may be a read error. The chain recombines TRBV12-3 or TRBV12-4 with TRBJ2-6; D tentatively fits TRBD1 or TRBD2 (5 bases each). The length of the CDR3 is 17 residues. V shed 8 bases and J shed 0 bases, with 17 bases lying between them. CDR3 sequence reads: CASSPRWGSSGANVLTF. The CDR3 DNA reads as TGTGCCAGCTCCCCCCGGTGGGGGAGCTCTGGGGCCAACGTCCTGACTTTC.

This clone showed up many times. V is TRBV28 and J is TRBJ2-1; TRBD1 agrees at 10 bases. V was clipped by 6 bases and J by 4 bases; unmatched bases: 6. CDR3 size: 15 residues. Germline V gene data show CDR1 as MDHEN and CDR2 as SYDVKM. In DNA form, the CDR3 reads TGTGCCAGCAGCTTTGGGGGACAGGGGTACAATGAGCAGTTCTTC. Translation: CASSFGGQGYNEQFF.

About this clone itself: A single base separates this from a much larger clone, so it may be a read error. The chain combines TRBV30 with TRBJ2-3; possible D gene TRBD2, 6 bases. The CDR3 length is 12 residues. CDR1 and CDR2 (germline): GTSNPN, SVGIG (reference sequence). V lost 3 bases, J lost 7 bases, and 11 bases lay in between. The CDR3 DNA reads as TGTGCCTGGAGGAGGGAGGCATATACGCAGTATTTT. This gives the protein CAWRREAYTQYF.

On this clone itself: A much larger clone lies one base from this, so it may be a read error. Other nucleotide sequences from this sample produce the same CDR3. The chain employs TRBV15 and TRBJ2-3; TRBD2 is a possible D gene (5 bases). The CDR3 is 15 amino acids. Germline V lookup: CDR1 LNHNV, CDR2 YYDKDF (reference sequence). Deletions cut 2 bases from V and 6 bases from J, with 15 bases between. This chain's CDR3 is CATSRSGSTRDTQYF. The DNA of the CDR3 is TGTGCCACCAGCAGAAGCGGATCAACGCGGGATACGCAGTATTTT. Supplemented by reference TRBV15 and TRBJ2-3, the full variable domain reads DAMVIQNPRYQVTQFGKPVTLSCSQTLNHNVMYWYQQKSSQAPKLLFHYYDKDFNNEADTPDNFQSRRPNTSFCFLDIRSPGLGDTAMYLCATSRSGSTRDTQYFGPGTRLTVL.

This clone was detected ten times or more. The chain couples TRBV11-2 to TRBJ1-2, with 9 positions matching TRBD1. Germline trimming cut 7 bases from V and 6 bases from J; bases unmatched to any gene: 12. CDR1 and CDR2 from the germline V gene are SGHAT and FQNNGV. CDR3 length: 15 amino acids. The DNA of the CDR3 is TGTGCCAGCATCCGGACAGGGGCTAATCCGGATGGCTACACCTTC. Its translation: CASIRTGANPDGYTF.

This clone was seen a handful of times. A much bigger clone sits one base away, suggesting this may be a read error. The genes are TRBV11-1 and TRBJ2-3; unclear D gene. The CDR3 has 15 amino acids. The V gene lost 3 bases and the J gene lost 0 bases, with 10 bases spanning the gap. The germline V gene has CDR1 SGHAT and CDR2 FQDESV (reference sequence). CDR3 residues: CASSLSGSSTDTQYF. The CDR3 nucleotides read TGTGCCAGCAGCTTGAGTGGTTCTAGCACAGATACGCAGTATTTT.

This clone has ten or more counts. This CDR3 is also generated by other DNA sequences in the sample. The V call is TRBV6-2 or TRBV6-3, the J call TRBJ2-7; tentatively, D is TRBD2 (6 bases). This CDR3 is 17 amino acids long. Looked up from germline, CDR1 is MNHEY and CDR2 is SVGEGT. The germline V and J ends were trimmed by 5 bases and 0 bases, with 20 bases remaining between them. DNA for the CDR3: TGTGCCAGCAGTCCCAGGCTGGCGGGGCTCCTCTCCTACGAGCAGTACTTC. Residues: CASSPRLAGLLSYEQYF.

This clone was seen at least ten times. CDR3 loop: CASSPGQGAGEQYF. The CDR3 nucleotides are TGCGCCAGCAGCCCCGGACAGGGGGCAGGCGAGCAGTACTTC. The J gene is TRBJ2-7, the V gene TRBV4-3; 11 nucleotides match TRBD1. Germline loops: CDR1 LGHNA, CDR2 YSLEER. V was pared by 4 bases and J by 6 bases, with 5 bases of the junction left unmatched. The CDR3 is made up of 14 amino acids.

Only a few counts were recorded for this clone. V gene TRBV6-1 combines with J gene TRBJ2-3, with D hard to call. CDR1 is MNHNS, CDR2 SASEGT, per germline. Trimming took 2 bases from V and 4 from J, leaving 13 bases between them. The CDR3 is made up of 15 amino acids. The CDR3 nucleotides read TGTGCCAGCAGTGAATCCTCCGGTGAGGCAGATACGCAGTATTTT. Protein: CASSESSGEADTQYF.

In this sample, this clone turned up once. One end of the junction is discordant with germline, which a read error may explain. This sequence joins TRBV20-1 and TRBJ2-1, with TRBD2 as a possible D gene (8 bases). The germline V gene has CDR1 DFQATT and CDR2 SNEGSKA (reference sequence). CDR3 length: 15 residues. The CDR3 sequence is CSARYSGTVYNDQFF. The CDR3 DNA is TGCAGTGCTAGATATAGCGGGACAGTATACAATGATCAGTTCTTC.

This clone was seen at least ten times. This chain joins TRBV3-1 and TRBJ2-7; possible D gene TRBD2, 5 bases. This CDR3 spans 13 amino acids. Germline CDR1 and CDR2: LGHDT and YNNKEL (reference sequence). The V end was cut by 0 bases, the J end by 9 bases, with 12 bases between. The CDR3 DNA sequence: TGTGCCAGCAGCCAAGAGGGATCGGGGATGCAGTACTTC. Amino acid sequence: CASSQEGSGMQYF.

This clone was picked up many times. V and J are TRBV6-5 and TRBJ1-4; D gene uncertain. CDR1 is MNHEY, CDR2 SVGAGI, per germline. V was clipped by 2 bases and J by 7 bases, with 11 bases between them. The CDR3 is 14 residues long. In DNA form, the CDR3 reads TGTGCCAGCAGTTACACGGAGGGAATTGAAAAACTGTTTTTT. This encodes CASSYTEGIEKLFF.

This clone was seen ten or more times. V gene TRBV6-2 or TRBV6-3 combines with J gene TRBJ2-4; TRBD2 matches 7 bases. After removal of 5 bases from V and 4 bases from J, the junction contained 5 bases not matched to a gene. This CDR3 has 14 amino acids. The germline gives CDR1 MNHEY, CDR2 SVGEGT. CDR3 protein: CASSASGVKNIQYF. The CDR3 region has the DNA TGTGCCAGCAGTGCAAGCGGGGTAAAAAACATTCAGTACTTC.

This clone was detected only a few times. V and J are TRBV6-1 and TRBJ2-7, with TRBD2 identical over 14 bases. The CDR3 runs 15 residues. Germline loops: CDR1 MNHNS, CDR2 SASEGT. V was clipped by 2 bases and J by 7 bases; unmatched bases: 4. CDR3 DNA sequence: TGTGCCAGCAGTGAAATCGGACTAGCGGGAGGTGAGCAGTACTTC. Amino acids: CASSEIGLAGGEQYF.

Turning to this clone: A read error may explain this, as a much larger clone is one base away. V is TRBV7-9 and J is TRBJ2-7; the D is unclear. Per the germline V gene, CDR1 is SEHNR and CDR2 is FQNEAQ (reference sequence). The CDR3 has 13 amino acids. CDR3 residues: CAISPQGSYEQYF. CDR3 in DNA: TGTGCCATCAGCCCCCAAGGGTCCTACGAGCAGTACTTC.